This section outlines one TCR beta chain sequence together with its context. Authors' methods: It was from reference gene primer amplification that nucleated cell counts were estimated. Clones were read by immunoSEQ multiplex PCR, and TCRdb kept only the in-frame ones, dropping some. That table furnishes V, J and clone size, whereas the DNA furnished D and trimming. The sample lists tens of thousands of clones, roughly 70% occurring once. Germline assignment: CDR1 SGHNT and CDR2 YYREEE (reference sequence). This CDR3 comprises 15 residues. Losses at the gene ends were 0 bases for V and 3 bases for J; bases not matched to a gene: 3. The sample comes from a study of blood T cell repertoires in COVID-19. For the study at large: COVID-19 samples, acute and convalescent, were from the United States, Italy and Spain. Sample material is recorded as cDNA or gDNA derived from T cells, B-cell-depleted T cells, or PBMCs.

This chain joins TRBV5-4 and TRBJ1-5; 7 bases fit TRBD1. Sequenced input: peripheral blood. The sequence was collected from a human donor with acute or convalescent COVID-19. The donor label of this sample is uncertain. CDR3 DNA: TGTGCCAGCAGCTTGGGGACAGGACACAATCAGCCCCAGCATTTT. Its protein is CASSLGTGHNQPQHF. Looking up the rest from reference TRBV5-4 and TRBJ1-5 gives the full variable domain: ETGVTQSPTHLIKTRGQQVTLRCSSQSGHNTVSWYQQALGQGPQFIFQYYREEENGRGNFPPRFSGLQFPNYSSELNVNALELDDSALYLCASSLGTGHNQPQHFGDGTRLSIL.